A single T cell receptor beta chain is shown here with its context. With a J-beta primer mix and a sample-barcoded 5' primer, a second PCR ran 7 to 11 cycles. A template-switch adaptor that had 12 random nucleotides put a tag on each cDNA molecule. TCRdb reprocessed the 5' RACE reads via MiXCR and lists one record per CDR3 protein. The sample has about 640,000 distinct CDR3 sequences; about 53% are singletons. The sample is drawn from a study of blood T cells in healthy people across ages. Germline V CDR1 and CDR2: LGHDT, YNNKEL (reference sequence). J gave up 4 bases and V 2 bases, and 10 bases lay outside the gene matches. This CDR3 comprises 17 residues.

The clonotype comes from a man aged 55-75 years in good health. Sequenced input: blood. The V call is TRBV3-1, the J call TRBJ2-3; 9 bases map to TRBD1. CDR3 protein: CASSQNPPGQGPDTQYF. The CDR3 DNA reads TGTGCCAGCAGCCAAAACCCGCCGGGACAGGGTCCAGATACGCAGTATTTT.